Described below is a single TCR beta chain sequence and its context. The CDR3 spans 12 residues. Germline assignment: CDR1 MNHNY and CDR2 SVGAGI (reference sequence). The V gene lost 1 base and the J gene lost 6 bases, with 7 bases spanning the gap. Sequencing used immunoSEQ multiplex PCR; TCRdb keeps in-frame clones, though not all of them. The repertoire consists of 300,000 to 400,000 clones, with 93% occurring once and the leading ten covering 4.5% to 7%. This sample was taken from a study of brain T cells in children with intractable seizures. Noted time point: blood from clinic visit 5 months post-surgery; TSC patient then seizure free. The sequenced cases were selected for having the highest brain T cell transcript signatures. Pre-surgery treatment included at least one anti-epileptic drug.

The sequences come from peripheral blood, collected 5 to 6 months after surgery. The TCR comes from a boy under two years old with tuberous sclerosis and intractable seizures. The gene calls are TRBV6-6 and TRBJ2-7, with unresolved D. The CDR3 bases are TGTGCCAGCAGTTACTACCGGAGCGAGCAGTACTTC. This gives the protein CASSYYRSEQYF.